Listed here are 23 T cell receptor beta chains from one sample, sequenced in a study of blood T cells in healthy people across ages. The second PCR ran roughly 6 to 11 cycles with a sample-barcoded 5' primer and J-beta primers. TCRdb re-called the 5' RACE reads with MiXCR, one entry per CDR3 protein. The sample includes around 500,000 distinct CDR3 sequences, approximately 26% of them seen just once. The sample also formed part of further work on T cells of mothers and their children.

Sequenced material: blood. These receptor sequences come from a boy aged 2-9 years in good health.

The CDR3 nucleotides are TGTGCCAGCAGCTTATGGTGCAGGGACAGAAACACCATATATTTT. It translates to CASSLWCRDRNTIYF. The V call is TRBV7-2, the J call TRBJ1-3; maybe TRBD1 (6 bases). CDR3 length: 15 residues. Germline-derived CDR1 and CDR2 are SGHTA and FQGNSA. With 2 bases removed from V and 5 bases from J, the gap between germline ends came to 13 bases.

The rearrangement uses TRBV9 and TRBJ2-3, with 7 bases aligning to TRBD1. The CDR3 totals 14 residues. Losses at the gene ends were 3 bases for V and 4 bases for J; bases not matched to a gene: 5. Germline V CDR1 and CDR2: SGDLS, YYNGEE. The CDR3 nucleotides are TGTGCCAGCAGCGCCCTGCAGGGGGCAGATACGCAGTATTTT. This encodes CASSALQGADTQYF.

This clonotype was seen a few times. V is TRBV2 and J is TRBJ2-3, with D hard to call. The V end lost 8 bases, the J end lost 4 bases, and 13 bases lay between the germline ends. Germline CDR1 is SNHLY and CDR2 is FYNNEI. This CDR3 spans 13 amino acids. The CDR3 spells CASRPPSPDTQYF. DNA for the CDR3: TGTGCCAGCCGACCACCCTCGCCAGATACGCAGTATTTT.

This clonotype was observed a few times. The chain links TRBV18 to TRBJ2-3, with TRBD1 as a possible D gene (6 bases). The V and J ends lost 6 bases and 2 bases respectively, with 12 bases between them. Germline CDR1 KGHSH, CDR2 LQKENI. The length of the CDR3 is 14 residues. CDR3 bases: TGTGCCAGCTCGGCCGGACAGCTCACAGATACGCAGTATTTT. Its translation is CASSAGQLTDTQYF.

The chain uses TRBV6-5 and TRBJ1-2; possibly TRBD1 for D (5 bases). From germline, CDR1 is MNHEY and CDR2 SVGAGI. The V end was cut by 7 bases, the J end by 2 bases, with 11 bases between. The CDR3 runs 13 residues. The CDR3 region has the DNA TGTGCCAGCACGAGGGACCAGAACTATGGCTACACCTTC. Its protein product is CASTRDQNYGYTF.

The chain couples TRBV14 to TRBJ1-1, with D unclear. The CDR3 has 14 amino acids. V was cut by 0 bases and J by 4 bases, with 9 bases left in between. The germline gives CDR1 SGHDN, CDR2 FVKESK. The CDR3 here is CASSQEYGFTEAFF. DNA of the CDR3: TGTGCCAGCAGCCAAGAGTACGGGTTCACTGAAGCTTTCTTT.

The chain's CDR3 is CSGGRYTDTQYF. The DNA of the CDR3 is TGCAGTGGCGGGAGATACACAGATACGCAGTATTTT. The chain joins TRBV20-1 to TRBJ2-3, with 7 bases lining up with TRBD2. Germline loops: CDR1 DFQATT, CDR2 SNEGSKA (reference sequence). The CDR3 is 12 residues long. The ends lost 7 bases at V and 2 bases at J; junction bases unmatched: 3.

V usage is TRBV2 and J usage is TRBJ1-3; D gene ambiguous. The length of the CDR3 is 15 residues. From germline, CDR1 is SNHLY and CDR2 FYNNEI. V was shortened by 9 bases and J by 0 bases, with 15 bases between the two germline ends. CDR3 DNA sequence: TGTGCCAGTCATTCCTCGCAGAACTCTGGAAACACCATATATTTT. It is translated as CASHSSQNSGNTIYF.

CDR3 nucleotide sequence: TGTGCCAGCAGCTCGCCGGGACAGGGGTCTGAAAAACTGTTTTTT. The encoded protein is CASSSPGQGSEKLFF. The genes are TRBV5-4 and TRBJ1-4; 10 bases agree with TRBD1. The CDR3 totals 15 residues. Germline trimming cut 3 bases from V and 7 bases from J; bases unmatched to any gene: 6. Germline assignment: CDR1 SGHNT and CDR2 YYREEE (reference sequence).

The chain is built from TRBV12-3 or TRBV12-4 and TRBJ1-2; 8 nucleotides agree with TRBD1. The ends lost 5 bases at V and 7 bases at J; junction bases unmatched: 9. The CDR3 length is 14 residues. CDR3 sequence (DNA): TGTGCCAGCAGTCTCTTCCTACAGGGGGGTGGCTACACCTTC. Residues: CASSLFLQGGGYTF.

The CDR3 region is CASSSGRAYGYTF. The CDR3 bases are TGTGCCAGCAGTTCCGGCAGGGCTTATGGCTACACCTTC. The V gene is TRBV27, the J gene TRBJ1-2; weak D call: TRBD1 (5 bases). The germline V gene encodes CDR1 MNHEY and CDR2 SMNVEV (reference sequence). The length of the CDR3 is 13 residues. V lost 4 bases, J lost 5 bases, and 11 bases lay in between.

This clonotype was counted only a few times. The CDR3 reads CASSSAGRSDTQYF. CDR3 sequence (DNA): TGTGCCAGCAGCTCGGCCGGGAGGTCAGATACGCAGTATTTT. The chain employs TRBV7-8 and TRBJ2-3, with 7 bases identical to TRBD2. CDR1 and CDR2 from the germline V gene are SGHVS and FQNEAQ. V gave up 4 bases and J gave up 4 bases; unmatched junction bases: 5. CDR3 length: 14 amino acids.

This rearrangement joins TRBV11-2 to TRBJ2-1; TRBD1 might be the D (5 bases). The germline CDR1 and CDR2 sequences are SGHAT and FQNNGV. There are 15 residues in the CDR3. V lost 4 bases to trimming and J lost 3 bases, with 13 bases between them. CDR3 sequence reads: CASSYTRANYNEQFF. The DNA for the CDR3 is TGTGCCAGCAGCTACACCAGGGCAAACTACAATGAGCAGTTCTTC.

The table lists this clonotype with many counts. The rearrangement joins TRBV6-6 to TRBJ1-2, with TRBD1 matching 9 bases. The CDR3 runs to 14 residues. J lost 7 bases, V lost 6 bases, and 9 bases had no gene match. Germline V lookup: CDR1 MNHNY, CDR2 SVGAGI (reference sequence). Here the CDR3 DNA reads TGTGCCAGCAGCCACCGGGACAGGGCCCCTGGCTACACCTTC. This codes for CASSHRDRAPGYTF.

V usage is TRBV27 and J usage is TRBJ1-1, with TRBD1 identical over 9 bases. The V gene end was trimmed by 6 bases and the J gene end by 12 bases; junction bases not matched to a gene: 8. This CDR3 is built from 12 residues. Germline V gives CDR1 MNHEY, CDR2 SMNVEV (reference sequence). This CDR3 reads CASSPGQGRSFF. CDR3 nucleotide sequence: TGTGCCAGCAGCCCAGGACAGGGGAGGTCTTTCTTT.

The CDR3 nucleotides are TGTGCCACCCCCAGCGGGGGCGGTTCCAATGAGCAGTTCTTC. Its translation is CATPSGGGSNEQFF. The gene calls are TRBV7-9 and TRBJ2-7, with TRBD2 matching over 8 bases. The closer fit of TRBJ2-1 to the DNA end suggests the J call may be wrong. Germline-derived CDR1 and CDR2 are SEHNR and FQNEAQ (reference sequence). The length of the CDR3 is 14 residues.

The chain couples TRBV5-1 to TRBJ1-1, with D possibly being TRBD1 (5 bases). Per germline, CDR1 SGHRS and CDR2 YFSETQ. The CDR3 runs 15 residues. Trimming cost V 0 bases and J 4 bases, with 13 bases left between them. The CDR3 protein is CASSLEGRGFTEAFF. The CDR3 nucleotides are TGCGCCAGCAGCTTGGAGGGACGGGGGTTCACTGAAGCTTTCTTT.

The gene calls are TRBV20-1 and TRBJ2-3; either TRBD1 or TRBD2 may supply D (5 bases each). CDR1 and CDR2 from the germline V gene are DFQATT and SNEGSKA (reference sequence). The CDR3 loop spans 16 amino acids. Trimming took off 4 bases at V and 3 bases at J, with 20 bases between the two ends. The CDR3 DNA reads TGCAGTGCTATACACGACACTTATGGGGGAACAGATACGCAGTATTTT. Translated, it gives CSAIHDTYGGTDTQYF.

V gene TRBV5-1 combines with J gene TRBJ1-2; 8 bases fit TRBD1. The CDR3 loop spans 14 amino acids. J lost 0 bases, V lost 6 bases, and 4 bases had no gene match. The germline gives CDR1 SGHRS, CDR2 YFSETQ. CDR3 coding DNA: TGCGCCAGCAAAGTGACAGGGGCTAACTATGGCTACACCTTC. It codes for CASKVTGANYGYTF.

The chain couples TRBV5-8 to TRBJ1-5; possible D gene TRBD1, 6 bases. V lost 4 bases to trimming and J lost 3 bases, with 14 bases between them. Germline V gene sequence: CDR1 SGHTS, CDR2 YDEGEE. This CDR3 has 15 residues. The CDR3 sequence is CASSRPGHFNQPQHF. CDR3 bases: TGTGCCAGCAGCCGACCGGGACACTTCAATCAGCCCCAGCATTTT.

This clonotype was recorded at least ten times. One end of the junction varies from germline; a read error may be responsible. This chain connects TRBV29-1 to TRBJ1-1, with TRBD1 identical over 7 bases. This CDR3 comprises 11 residues. Germline CDR1 and CDR2: SQVTM and ANQGSEA. The CDR3 DNA follows: TGCAGCGTTGAAGCTACCGTCGACAGGGCGTTT. Translating gives CSVEATVDRAF.

This clonotype was counted a few times. The chain has TRBV29-1 and TRBJ2-7; D might be TRBD2 (6 bases). The V end was cut by 3 bases, the J end by 0 bases, with 9 bases between. The CDR3 has 13 amino acids. The germline CDR1 and CDR2 sequences are SQVTM and ANQGSEA. The CDR3 here is CSVELGLSYEQYF. The CDR3 bases are TGCAGCGTTGAGTTGGGACTCTCCTACGAGCAGTACTTC.

The V gene is TRBV6-1, the J gene TRBJ2-2; maybe TRBD1 (6 bases). The CDR3 contains 15 residues. CDR1 MNHNS and CDR2 SASEGT come from the germline V gene. Trimming stripped 2 bases from V and 4 bases from J, with 11 bases between. Written as DNA, the CDR3 is TGTGCCAGCAGTGAAATGGACAGAATCACCGGGGAGCTGTTTTTT. As protein: CASSEMDRITGELFF.